This T cell receptor (beta chain) was documented in a study of neurological immune-mediated disorders. Whole-study findings and limits: Phylogenetic analysis grouped 18 of 34 multiple sclerosis patients' repertoires together, suggesting a possible repertoire signature. Sharing of CDR3 amino acid sequences among expanded clones across subjects was absent, suggesting private repertoires in all groups. The multiple sclerosis repertoire cluster lacked an association with any feature, whether clinical or MRI.

This clonotype was counted at least ten times. Its target is not known. The cDNA was synthesized by 5'RACE incorporating 10-nucleotide random UMIs. TCRdb re-analysed the 5' RACE reads in MiXCR, keeping a single row per CDR3 protein. The sample yields tens of thousands of distinct CDR3 sequences, roughly 4.5% seen once. In germline, CDR1 is DFQATT, CDR2 SNEGSKA (reference sequence). This CDR3 region has 14 residues. V shed 0 bases and J shed 2 bases, with 10 bases lying between them. The clonotype originates from a man younger than 40 with multiple sclerosis. This chain links TRBV20-1 with TRBJ1-2; tentative D call: TRBD1 (5 bases). The sequencing input was PBMCs. CDR3 region: CSARDNRGNYGYTF. The CDR3, as DNA: TGCAGTGCTAGAGATAATAGGGGAAACTATGGCTACACCTTC.